These 15 T cell receptor beta chains came from one sample sequenced in a study of blood T cell repertoires in COVID-19. The table came from immunoSEQ multiplex PCR; TCRdb's copy has only in-frame clones and leaves some out. The repertoire holds about 120,000 clones, with about 79% as singletons. Sequenced input: peripheral blood. Every receptor here comes from a man aged 40-50 years with active or convalescent COVID-19.

This rearrangement joins TRBV29-1 to TRBJ2-7, with a tentative D call TRBD1 (5 bases). Trimming removed 2 bases at V and 2 bases at J, with 7 bases between. Germline loops: CDR1 SQVTM, CDR2 ANQGSEA. The CDR3 is 12 residues long. CDR3 in amino acids: CSVEQGPYEQYF. CDR3 bases: TGCAGCGTTGAACAGGGTCCCTACGAGCAGTACTTC.

The chain recombines TRBV2 with TRBJ1-4; 7 bases align to TRBD1. The CDR3 consists of 14 residues. The V and J ends lost 5 bases and 7 bases, in that order; junction bases with no gene match: 7. The germline gives CDR1 SNHLY, CDR2 FYNNEI. CDR3 sequence (DNA): TGTGCCAGCAGTTTCCGACAGGGCGGTGAAAAACTGTTTTTT. Its translation is CASSFRQGGEKLFF.

The chain is built from TRBV11-2 and TRBJ1-2; TRBD1 might be the D (5 bases). Between the trimmed V and J ends, which lost 5 bases and 6 bases, there was a span of 19 bases. The CDR3 has 15 residues. Germline lookup yields CDR1 SGHAT and CDR2 FQNNGV. Here the CDR3 reads CASSVQGGRSDGYTF. In DNA, the CDR3 is TGTGCCAGCAGCGTCCAGGGAGGTCGTTCGGATGGCTACACCTTC. Full variable domain (rest looked up from reference TRBV11-2 and TRBJ1-2): EAGVAQSPRYKIIEKRQSVAFWCNPISGHATLYWYQQILGQGPKLLIQFQNNGVVDDSQLPKDRFSAERLKGVDSTLKIQPAKLEDSAVYLCASSVQGGRSDGYTFGSGTRLTVV.

The genes are TRBV3-1 (or the pseudogene TRBV3-2) and TRBJ1-3; 7 bases line up with TRBD1. CDR3 length: 14 amino acids. Germline V gene sequence: CDR1 LGHDT, CDR2 YNNKEL (reference sequence). V was pared by 6 bases and J by 4 bases, with 6 bases of the junction left unmatched. The CDR3 sequence: CASRRQGRGNTIYF. CDR3 nucleotides: TGTGCCAGCAGAAGACAGGGCAGGGGAAACACCATATATTTT.

J is TRBJ2-3 and V is TRBV5-1, with D tentatively TRBD1 (6 bases). The CDR3 totals 15 residues. Germline V CDR1 and CDR2: SGHRS, YFSETQ. V gave up 4 bases and J gave up 6 bases, with 18 bases separating them. In DNA form, the CDR3 reads TGCGCCAGCAGCAACCCAGGGGTTGGTGTCGATACGCAGTATTTT. Protein product: CASSNPGVGVDTQYF.

The V call is TRBV30, the J call TRBJ1-1; 7 bases match TRBD1. V shed 2 bases and J 8 bases; nucleotides not matched to a gene: 5. The CDR3 length is 12 residues. Germline V gene lookup returns CDR1 GTSNPN and CDR2 SVGIG (reference sequence). The CDR3 DNA reads as TGTGCCTGGAGTCGGACAGGAGGGGAAGCTTTCTTT. This sequence encodes CAWSRTGGEAFF. The full variable domain, with the rest looked up from reference TRBV30 and TRBJ1-1, is SQTIHQWPATLVQPVGSPLSLECTVEGTSNPNLYWYRQAAGRGLQLLFYSVGIGQISSEVPQNLSASRPQDRQFILSSKKLLLSDSGFYLCAWSRTGGEAFFGQGTRLTVV.

The V and J genes are TRBV18 and TRBJ1-1; 9 bases agree with TRBD1. The CDR3 is 14 residues long. CDR1 is KGHSH and CDR2 is LQKENI in the germline V gene. V dropped 4 bases and J dropped 4; count of bases not matched to a gene: 4. CDR3 loop: CASSLGQGPTEAFF. CDR3 DNA: TGTGCCAGCTCACTGGGACAGGGACCCACTGAAGCTTTCTTT.

The chain is built from TRBV5-1 and TRBJ2-3, with 13 bases identical to TRBD2. Germline loops: CDR1 SGHRS, CDR2 YFSETQ. The CDR3 runs to 15 residues. V was pared by 3 bases and J by 10 bases, with 8 bases of the junction left unmatched. Here the CDR3 reads CASSSPGTSGKAQYF. The CDR3 bases are TGCGCCAGCAGCTCCCCCGGGACTAGCGGGAAAGCGCAGTATTTT.

V usage is TRBV19 and J usage is TRBJ1-5; the D is unclear. The CDR3 sequence is 11 residues long. Deletions cut 4 bases from V and 9 bases from J, with 7 bases between. The germline gives CDR1 LNHDA, CDR2 SQIVND (reference sequence). In nucleotides, the CDR3 is TGTGCCAGTAGTAACTTCGGGCCCCAGCATTTT. Residues: CASSNFGPQHF. Together with reference TRBV19 and TRBJ1-5, the CDR3 gives the full variable domain: DGGITQSPKYLFRKEGQNVTLSCEQNLNHDAMYWYRQDPGQGLRLIYYSQIVNDFQKGDIAEGYSVSREKKESFPLTVTSAQKNPTAFYLCASSNFGPQHFGDGTRLSIL.

As to this clone: Since no conserved phenylalanine or tryptophan closes the CDR3, a read error is the likely cause. No DNA is shown, since the ends of the CDR3 on it are uncertain; the CDR3 is the one TCRdb lists. This chain links TRBV2 with TRBJ1-2; TRBD1 reflects the table's D call only, with no check against the DNA. The CDR3 is 8 amino acids in total, end residues counted. In germline, CDR1 is SNHLY, CDR2 FYNNEI. The CDR3 sequence: CASQDRVD.

CDR3 DNA sequence: TGTGCCAGCAGTTCCCCCCAGGGGGCAGTCTATGGCTACACCTTC. Translated: CASSSPQGAVYGYTF. The V call is TRBV28, the J call TRBJ1-2, with 8 bases that match TRBD1. The germline V gene has CDR1 MDHEN and CDR2 SYDVKM. V lost 4 bases to trimming and J lost 4 bases; unmatched junction nucleotides: 8. The CDR3 spans 15 residues.

The rearrangement joins TRBV27 to TRBJ2-7; D is possibly TRBD2 (5 bases). CDR3 length: 12 residues. CDR1 is MNHEY and CDR2 is SMNVEV in the germline V gene (reference sequence). The germline V and J ends were trimmed by 2 bases and 6 bases, with 8 bases remaining between them. In nucleotides, the CDR3 is TGTGCCAGCAGTTTAGCTGGAGGCGAGCAGTACTTC. This translates into CASSLAGGEQYF.

This chain connects TRBV27 to TRBJ2-2; 13 nucleotides agree with TRBD2. The CDR3 is 20 amino acids. Germline CDR1 MNHEY, CDR2 SMNVEV (reference sequence). V was clipped by 6 bases and J by 4 bases; unmatched bases: 17. The CDR3: CASRSIPGTSGIWGTGELFF. DNA for the CDR3: TGTGCCAGCAGATCAATCCCCGGGACTAGCGGGATTTGGGGCACCGGGGAGCTGTTTTTT.

The chain is built from TRBV5-4 and TRBJ2-1; 8 positions match TRBD2. V was clipped by 4 bases and J by 1 base; unmatched bases: 7. The CDR3 covers 16 residues. In germline, CDR1 is SGHNT, CDR2 YYREEE (reference sequence). This chain's CDR3 is CASSPQTSVSYNEQFF. CDR3 bases: TGTGCCAGCAGCCCTCAGACTAGCGTGTCCTACAATGAGCAGTTCTTC.

This clone was seen only once. This chain connects TRBV11-1 to TRBJ2-7; possible D gene TRBD1, 5 bases. The CDR3 sequence is 14 residues long. In germline, CDR1 is SGHAT, CDR2 FQDESV (reference sequence). V lost 0 bases and J lost 5, with 11 bases in between. The CDR3 is CASSLAVARDEQYF. As DNA, the CDR3 is TGTGCCAGCAGCTTAGCTGTCGCCAGGGACGAGCAGTACTTC.